Listed here are 3 T cell receptor beta chains from one sample, sequenced in a study of T cells in Graves' hyperthyroidism and ophthalmopathy. Authors of the study amplified TCR beta CDR3 regions from RNA transcripts. When the TCR CDR3 underwent first-round RT-PCR, the HTBI primer set was used. Each CDR3 protein gets one entry after TCRdb re-called the multiplex PCR reads with MiXCR. The data hold approximately 610,000 distinct CDR3 sequences, with about 15% observed a single time. Source material: blood. Source of these receptors: a woman between 35 and 50 years old with Graves' ophthalmopathy.

This clonotype was detected many times. The rearrangement joins TRBV6-1 to TRBJ2-2; D perhaps matches TRBD2 (5 bases). The CDR3 runs to 14 residues. Germline V gene lookup returns CDR1 MNHNS and CDR2 SASEGT. V was shortened by 4 bases and J by 7 bases, with 13 bases between the two germline ends. DNA of the CDR3: TGTGCCAGCAGTGGACCCCACGGGGACGGGGAGCTGTTTTTT. It translates to CASSGPHGDGELFF.

This clonotype was observed many times. J is TRBJ2-4 and V is TRBV20-1; possible D gene TRBD2, 5 bases. Trimming stripped 3 bases from V and 7 bases from J, with 22 bases between. Per germline, CDR1 DFQATT and CDR2 SNEGSKA (reference sequence). The CDR3 is made up of 16 amino acids. The CDR3 is CSASRLITRVENIQYF. DNA of the CDR3: TGCAGTGCTAGCAGGCTGATAACTAGGGTAGAGAACATTCAGTACTTC.

At least ten counts were recorded for this clonotype. This chain joins TRBV15 and TRBJ1-1; D unresolved. The V end lost 1 base, the J end lost 6 bases, and 15 bases lay between the germline ends. CDR3 size: 15 residues. Germline V CDR1 and CDR2: LNHNV, YYDKDF (reference sequence). CDR3 in DNA: TGTGCCACCAGCAGAGCTCTGAGGGCAGGTTCTGAAGCTTTCTTT. This sequence encodes CATSRALRAGSEAFF.